The next 26 T cell receptor beta chains were all read from a single sample in a study of blood T cell repertoires in COVID-19. Sequencing used immunoSEQ multiplex PCR; TCRdb keeps in-frame clones, though not all of them. The sample yields roughly 350,000 clones, 75% to 90% seen once. Material for sequencing was peripheral blood. Source of these receptors: a woman between 18 and 29 years old with acute or convalescent COVID-19.

The chain recombines TRBV6-1 with TRBJ2-7; 8 bases match TRBD1. The CDR3 sequence is 17 residues long. J lost 6 bases, V lost 2 bases, and 15 bases had no gene match. Germline V CDR1 and CDR2: MNHNS, SASEGT. The CDR3 DNA is TGTGCCAGCAGTGAATACTCGGGGACAGGTCGGTTTTCCGAGCAGTACTTC. Translating it yields CASSEYSGTGRFSEQYF.

This sequence joins TRBV19 and TRBJ1-1; D may be TRBD1 (5 bases). The CDR3 totals 15 residues. Germline assignment: CDR1 LNHDA and CDR2 SQIVND (reference sequence). V gave up 1 base and J gave up 0 bases, with 9 bases separating them. CDR3 nucleotide sequence: TGTGCCAGTAGTATAGGCGGGGCGGTGAACACTGAAGCTTTCTTT. Translated: CASSIGGAVNTEAFF.

The genes are TRBV6-5 and TRBJ2-5; a weak D match, TRBD1 (5 bases). Germline V lookup: CDR1 MNHEY, CDR2 SVGAGI. Between the trimmed V and J ends, which lost 2 bases and 5 bases, there was a span of 18 bases. The CDR3 has 16 residues. The CDR3 protein is CASSYEGSGIVETQYF. The CDR3 region has the DNA TGTGCCAGCAGTTACGAAGGCTCAGGGATAGTGGAGACCCAGTACTTC.

DNA for the CDR3: TGTGCTAGTGGTCTGGGAACTTCTTCCACCACAGATACGCAGTATTTT. Amino acids: CASGLGTSSTTDTQYF. The V and J genes are TRBV12-5 and TRBJ2-3; D is ambiguous. Germline V lookup: CDR1 LGHNT, CDR2 FRNRAP. Trimming cost V 5 bases and J 2 bases, with 17 bases left between them. The CDR3 contains 16 residues.

This sequence joins TRBV12-3 or TRBV12-4 and TRBJ1-2, with D tentatively TRBD1 (5 bases). The CDR3 sequence is 12 residues long. V dropped 8 bases and J dropped 6 bases, with 13 bases sitting between them. CDR3 nucleotide sequence: TGTGCCAGCGGTGGGGGGATAAATGGCTACACCTTC. Translation: CASGGGINGYTF.

The CDR3 is CATSDVGDSGELFF. CDR3 in DNA: TGTGCCACCAGTGATGTGGGGGACTCCGGGGAGCTGTTTTTT. V usage is TRBV24-1 and J usage is TRBJ2-2; D possibly corresponds to TRBD2 (6 bases). Germline V gene lookup returns CDR1 KGHDR and CDR2 SFDVKD. CDR3 length: 14 amino acids. Trimming took off 3 bases at V and 6 bases at J, with 10 bases between the two ends.

The chain has TRBV2 and TRBJ2-3; 7 bases are shared with TRBD1. Germline assignment: CDR1 SNHLY and CDR2 FYNNEI. This CDR3 has 14 amino acids. J was trimmed by 5 bases and V by 10 bases; bases with no gene match: 12. CDR3 residues: CATLDRSFLDTQYF. DNA of the CDR3: TGTGCCACCCTGGACAGGTCCTTCCTAGATACGCAGTATTTT.

The chain combines TRBV10-3 with TRBJ2-1, with D maybe TRBD2 (5 bases). Germline lookup yields CDR1 ENHRY and CDR2 SYGVKD. V lost 5 bases and J 5 bases, leaving 16 bases between the germline ends. The CDR3 contains 15 residues. CDR3 nucleotide sequence: TGTGCCATCAGTCATCTAACCCGGACTGACAATGAGCAGTTCTTC. Its translation: CAISHLTRTDNEQFF.

This CDR3 reads CASSTTRGQGADSIETQYF. The CDR3 DNA reads as TGTGCCAGCAGTACTACGCGGGGACAGGGGGCGGATTCAATAGAGACCCAGTACTTC. The rearrangement uses TRBV6-2 or TRBV6-3 and TRBJ2-5; 12 nucleotides match TRBD1. Unmatched junction bases numbered 17, after V lost 5 bases and J lost 4 bases. The CDR3 is made up of 19 amino acids. The germline CDR1 and CDR2 sequences are MNHEY and SVGEGT.

The J gene is TRBJ2-1, the V gene TRBV27, with a weak D call TRBD2 (5 bases). The ends were cut back, 7 bases at V and 1 base at J, with 8 bases in the middle. This CDR3 contains 13 residues. CDR1 is MNHEY, CDR2 SMNVEV, per germline (reference sequence). The CDR3 loop reads CASNRDSYNEQFF. CDR3 coding DNA: TGTGCCAGCAACCGGGATTCCTACAATGAGCAGTTCTTC.

The genes are TRBV2 and TRBJ1-1, with D maybe TRBD1 (5 bases). The CDR3 is 12 amino acids. Germline V gene data show CDR1 as SNHLY and CDR2 as FYNNEI. The V and J ends lost 2 bases and 7 bases respectively, with 8 bases between them. The CDR3 loop reads CASSESGDEAFF. The DNA for the CDR3 is TGTGCCAGCAGTGAATCGGGGGATGAAGCTTTCTTT.

The chain links TRBV24-1 to TRBJ1-4; TRBD1 is a possible D gene (5 bases). The germline gives CDR1 KGHDR, CDR2 SFDVKD. The CDR3 is 14 amino acids. Trimming took off 3 bases at V and 10 bases at J, with 14 bases between the two ends. DNA for the CDR3: TGTGCCACCAGTGATAGACAGAACTCCCGAAAACTGTTTTTT. Translating it yields CATSDRQNSRKLFF.

This clone was seen a handful of times. The chain uses TRBV5-1 and TRBJ2-5; 7 bases agree with TRBD1. V lost 4 bases and J lost 4; bases outside the gene matches: 10. Germline assignment: CDR1 SGHRS and CDR2 YFSETQ. The CDR3 has 15 amino acids. CDR3 region: CASSLNEGAGETQYF. CDR3 coding DNA: TGCGCCAGCAGCCTCAATGAGGGGGCGGGAGAGACCCAGTACTTC.

This rearrangement joins TRBV5-5 to TRBJ2-5, with TRBD2 as a possible D gene (5 bases). The V gene's germline CDR1 is SGHKS and CDR2 YYEKEE (reference sequence). Trimming stripped 6 bases from V and 5 bases from J, with 17 bases between. The CDR3 has 14 amino acids. The DNA for the CDR3 is TGTGCCAGCACCTCCTTACGGGGTTCCGAGACCCAGTACTTC. It is translated as CASTSLRGSETQYF.

V is TRBV9 and J is TRBJ2-1; D is perhaps TRBD2 (6 bases). This CDR3 is built from 16 residues. Trimming shortened V by 0 bases and J by 0 bases, and 10 bases separated the two germline ends. CDR1 is SGDLS, CDR2 YYNGEE, per germline. The chain's CDR3 is CASSVGGEISYNEQFF. CDR3 in DNA: TGTGCCAGCAGCGTAGGGGGGGAGATCTCCTACAATGAGCAGTTCTTC.

This chain joins TRBV6-5 and TRBJ1-6, with 7 bases lining up with TRBD1. The J segment lost 6 bases and the V segment lost 8 bases, leaving 1 base of the junction unmatched. Germline CDR1 MNHEY, CDR2 SVGAGI. CDR3 length: 12 residues. The CDR3 coding sequence is TGTGCCAGCCACAGGGGTAATTCACCCCTCCACTTT. It yields the protein CASHRGNSPLHF.

This chain links TRBV9 with TRBJ1-1; a possible D gene is TRBD1 (5 bases). Per germline, CDR1 SGDLS and CDR2 YYNGEE. Trimming pared 1 base from V and 1 base from J, leaving 8 bases between. The CDR3 spans 14 residues. The CDR3 DNA sequence: TGTGCCAGCAGCGTACTAGACAGGAACACTGAAGCTTTCTTT. Translation gives CASSVLDRNTEAFF.

This chain links TRBV5-6 with TRBJ1-2, with 9 bases lining up with TRBD1. J gave up 7 bases and V 4 bases, and 11 bases lay outside the gene matches. Germline assignment: CDR1 SGHDT and CDR2 YYEEEE. This CDR3 has 15 residues. The CDR3 nucleotides are TGTGCCAGCAGCGTAGTGCTACAGGGGGCAGGTGGCTACACCTTC. Its protein product is CASSVVLQGAGGYTF.

The chain is built from TRBV5-5 and TRBJ2-2, with 8 positions matching TRBD1. V dropped 7 bases and J dropped 6; count of bases not matched to a gene: 5. This CDR3 spans 13 amino acids. CDR1 is SGHKS, CDR2 YYEKEE, per germline (reference sequence). CDR3 sequence (DNA): TGTGCCAGCCGTATACAGGGGGCCGGGGAGCTGTTTTTT. Its protein product is CASRIQGAGELFF.

This chain links TRBV7-3 with TRBJ1-2; TRBD1 matches 9 bases. This CDR3 comprises 13 residues. With V trimmed by 5 bases and J by 6 bases, 4 bases remained unmatched. CDR1 and CDR2 from the germline V gene are SGHTA and FQGTGA. CDR3 residues: CASSITGGDGYTF. CDR3 bases: TGTGCCAGCAGCATTACAGGGGGCGATGGCTACACCTTC. Complete variable domain (other parts from reference TRBV7-3 and TRBJ1-2): GAGVSQTPSNKVTEKGKYVELRCDPISGHTALYWYRQSLGQGPEFLIYFQGTGAADDSGLPNDRFFAVRPEGSVSTLKIQRTERGDSAVYLCASSITGGDGYTFGSGTRLTVV.

A few counts support this clone. V and J are TRBV19 and TRBJ2-3; possible D gene TRBD2, 6 bases. This CDR3 is built from 13 residues. V dropped 10 bases and J dropped 8 bases, with 19 bases sitting between them. Germline V gene data show CDR1 as LNHDA and CDR2 as SQIVND (reference sequence). The CDR3 DNA is TGTGCCACCCTGGGACTCTCTCCCCGTACGCAGTATTTT. Encoded protein: CATLGLSPRTQYF. Drawing the rest from reference TRBV19 and TRBJ2-3, the complete variable domain is DGGITQSPKYLFRKEGQNVTLSCEQNLNHDAMYWYRQDPGQGLRLIYYSQIVNDFQKGDIAEGYSVSREKKESFPLTVTSAQKNPTAFYLCATLGLSPRTQYFGPGTRLTVL.

V and J are TRBV2 and TRBJ2-7; TRBD1 might be the D (5 bases). V lost 3 bases and J 5 bases, leaving 8 bases between the germline ends. The CDR3 is made up of 12 amino acids. The germline gives CDR1 SNHLY, CDR2 FYNNEI. Here the CDR3 reads CASSEQGDEQYF. CDR3 DNA sequence: TGTGCCAGCAGTGAGCAGGGCGACGAGCAGTACTTC.

The rearrangement links TRBV11-2 to TRBJ2-7; D ambiguous. The V end lost 1 base, the J end lost 3 bases, and 7 bases lay between the germline ends. The CDR3 has 13 amino acids. Germline CDR1 SGHAT, CDR2 FQNNGV. The CDR3 spells CASSLGQVYEQYF. For the CDR3, the DNA is TGTGCCAGCAGCTTAGGGCAGGTCTACGAGCAGTACTTC.

J is TRBJ2-2 and V is TRBV10-3; a weak D match, TRBD2 (5 bases). V was pared by 0 bases and J by 4 bases, with 12 bases between. Germline assignment: CDR1 ENHRY and CDR2 SYGVKD. The CDR3 is made up of 16 amino acids. The chain's CDR3 is CAISESPLGSTGELFF. DNA of the CDR3: TGTGCCATCAGTGAGTCGCCTCTGGGGAGCACCGGGGAGCTGTTTTTT.

CDR3 sequence reads: CATSERDRTFKNIQYF. For the CDR3, the DNA is TGTGCCACCAGTGAGCGGGACAGGACCTTCAAAAACATTCAGTACTTC. This chain joins TRBV24-1 and TRBJ2-4; 8 positions agree with TRBD1. Trimming removed 4 bases from V and 3 bases from J; junction bases left unmatched: 7. Germline V gene data show CDR1 as KGHDR and CDR2 as SFDVKD. CDR3 length: 16 amino acids.

The genes are TRBV13 and TRBJ1-6; 8 bases align to TRBD1. This CDR3 spans 16 amino acids. The V segment lost 0 bases and the J segment 7 bases; nucleotides outside the gene matches: 5. Germline loops: CDR1 PRHDT, CDR2 FYEKMQ (reference sequence). The CDR3 nucleotides are TGTGCCAGCAGCTTAGGCCCGGGACAGGTGAATTCACCCCTCCACTTT. Amino acid sequence: CASSLGPGQVNSPLHF.